Detailed here is one T cell receptor (beta chain). The target of this receptor is not known. No base qualities exist here, and no much larger clone lies one base off it. The CDR3 regions of human TCRbeta chains were analyzed by immunosequencing. As for the authors' bioinformatics: TCRs in the repertoires were matched against a reference library of SARS-CoV-2-specific TCRs that had been generated with the MIRA antigen-specificity platform. Breadth meant the fraction of unique TCRs that were SARS-CoV-2-associated, whereas depth meant the fraction of total T cells that were SARS-CoV-2-associated. Using the MIRA data, each spike-specific TCR was mapped to the spike region that the TCR reacts to and placed in a CD4 or CD8 class. Log10-transformed breadth and depth values were compared by one-way ANOVA with Sidak's multiple comparisons tests. TCRdb re-hosts the immuneACCESS table, in-frame sequences only. Its copies lack some clones; in the studies checked, an unresolved V gene accounts for under half of them, and the cause for the rest is not known. V and J calls plus clone size are reproduced from that table; the DNA served to infer D and trimming. Here the sample has around 200,000 clones; 85% to 95% occur a single time. The ten largest clones capture about 1.5% of the sample.

This record comes from a study of T cell responses to AZD1222 COVID-19 vaccine (dated by TCRdb to the early 2020s). Background for the entire study: A total of 233 trial participants underwent TCR sequencing, of whom about 210 had received two doses of AZD1222 and some 26 had received two doses of the MenACWY control vaccine. Trial participants were enrolled into age subgroups of 18-55, 56-69 and 70-plus years, which contained about 150, 28 and 57 TCR-sequenced participants, respectively. Broad study findings and their caveats: Because no day 14 peak-response samples were available, repertoires were characterized only after the peak T cell response. The whole spike protein was spanned by vaccine-associated CD4 TCRs, and dominant responses were seen in regions 160-218 and 743-854. Reportedly, almost half of the unique spike-specific TCRs recognized epitopes lying outside the regions that are mutated in the B.1.351 and B.1.1.7 variants. Only a handful of AZD1222 recipients were SARS-CoV-2 seropositive at baseline, limiting conclusions about previously exposed vaccinees. Participants were mostly white British and included more females than males, and it was suggested by the authors that clonal diversity may have been underestimated. In the small 56-69-year group, the increase in depth fell short of significance, most likely because of low power. Spike-specific TCR breadth and depth rose significantly after two AZD1222 doses compared with day 0 and with MenACWY recipients.

What the time point label conveys for this sample: about 28 days (+/-7) after the second vaccine dose. AZD1222 recipients whose second dose came at about 4 weeks and those whose second dose came at about 12 weeks were combined into one group, since spike-specific TCR depth and breadth did not differ between the two schedules. Samples from vaccinated people were obtained from the UK trials COV001 and COV002, which included a single-blind randomized controlled phase 2/3 trial of AZD1222 (ChAdOx1 nCoV-19) in healthy adults. Trial participant PBMC samples were collected at day 0 and day 28 after the second dose for TCRbeta chain sequencing. CDR1 and CDR2 are drawn from the germline V gene: SNHLY, FYNNEI. V is cut back by 4 bases and J by 6 bases, with 6 bases in the junction unmatched. The CDR3 measures 14 amino acids from cysteine to phenylalanine. This entry keeps only the CDR3 DNA: 42 bases, framed from base 1.

The TCR originated in an adult who received the AZD1222 COVID-19 vaccine. The chain employs TRBV2 and TRBJ1-5; 7 middle bases align to TRBD1. The sequences come from peripheral blood, collected 28 days after the second AZD1222 dose. The encoded CDR3 is CASSAGQEIQPQHF. The base sequence is TGTGCCAGCAGTGCCGGACAGGAAATTCAGCCCCAGCATTTT.